This TCR beta chain comes out of a study of blood T cell repertoires in COVID-19. Study as a whole: Sites in the United States, Italy and Spain provided acute and convalescent COVID-19 samples.

Two negative PCRs, clearance, or symptom resolution were required of recovered Cohort 3 donors. The CDR3 loop spans 12 amino acids. Germline loops: CDR1 WSHSY, CDR2 SAAADI. Trimming cost V 8 bases and J 2 bases; bases outside gene matches: 2. Authors' analysis steps: Amplified reference gene primers provided the basis for estimating nucleated cell counts. Generated by immunoSEQ multiplex PCR, the TCRdb table keeps only in-frame clones and is missing some. Clone size and V and J calls were adopted from that table, with D and trimming inferred from the DNA. The repertoire holds approximately 440,000 clones, with around 90% as singletons.

The rearrangement joins TRBV10-2 to TRBJ2-7; 8 bases align to TRBD1. Material for sequencing was PBMCs or T cells enriched from blood (not recorded which). This TCR derives from a man younger than 30 who had recovered from COVID-19. CDR3 DNA sequence: TGCGCCAGCGGACAGGGTACCTACGAGCAGTACTTC. Protein: CASGQGTYEQYF.